One sample yielded the 4 T cell receptor beta chains listed below, sequenced in a study of shared clonotypes between healthy human individuals. Sequenced by immunoSEQ multiplex PCR; TCRdb stores in-frame clones only, minus some. Among approximately 480,000 clones listed, over 75% were seen once. Sequencing input: PBMCs. The source is a woman between 35 and 50 years old in good health. Some clones in this sample may be carry-over from other donors' samples.

This chain uses TRBV5-6 with TRBJ2-3; 9 nucleotides line up with TRBD2. CDR3 size: 14 residues. V gave up 4 bases and J gave up 6 bases; unmatched junction bases: 6. Per germline, CDR1 SGHDT and CDR2 YYEEEE. The CDR3 bases are TGTGCCAGCAGCGTCGGCGGGAGGGGGGATACGCAGTATTTT. Protein: CASSVGGRGDTQYF. Full variable domain (outside the CDR3, taken from reference TRBV5-6 and TRBJ2-3): DAGVTQSPTHLIKTRGQQVTLRCSPKSGHDTVSWYQQALGQGPQFIFQYYEEEERQRGNFPDRFSGHQFPNYSSELNVNALLLGDSALYLCASSVGGRGDTQYFGPGTRLTVL.

J is TRBJ2-3 and V is TRBV5-1; D is ambiguous. V was clipped by 4 bases and J by 1 base, with 16 bases between them. This CDR3 has 16 amino acids. Germline CDR1 is SGHRS and CDR2 is YFSETQ. CDR3: CASSLGRNTGTDTQYF. The CDR3 DNA sequence: TGCGCCAGCAGCCTCGGACGGAATACTGGCACAGATACGCAGTATTTT.

A note on this clone: The sample has other DNA sequences that encode this CDR3 too. J is TRBJ1-5 and V is TRBV10-3; possibly TRBD1 for D (6 bases). This CDR3 region has 12 residues. The germline V gene encodes CDR1 ENHRY and CDR2 SYGVKD. Trimming pared 0 bases from V and 11 bases from J, leaving 8 bases between. CDR3 residues: CAISESEGAQHF. CDR3 sequence (DNA): TGTGCCATCAGTGAGTCGGAGGGGGCCCAGCATTTT.

This clone was observed once. The chain couples TRBV5-4 to TRBJ2-7, with D perhaps matching TRBD1 (5 bases). The germline V gene has CDR1 SGHNT and CDR2 YYREEE (reference sequence). V was trimmed by 1 base and J by 2 bases, leaving 10 bases between them. The CDR3 has 14 amino acids. The CDR3 is CASSLMGPTYEQYF. The CDR3 coding sequence is TGTGCCAGCAGCTTGATGGGGCCCACCTACGAGCAGTACTTC.